This T cell receptor (beta chain) was captured by sequencing in a study of T-cell reconstitution after alpha-beta-depleted transplantation in children (dated by TCRdb to about 2016). Turning to the overall study: The study quantitatively tracked T-cell immune reconstitution after TCRalphabeta/CD19-depleted allogeneic hematopoietic cell transplantation in children using TCR repertoire profiling. General study outcomes and caveats: Apparently early alphabetaT-cell count recovery about two months after transplant reportedly relied on only several hundred rapidly expanded clones derived from non-depleted graft cells. Hyperexpanded clone frequencies declined over subsequent months; after one year, T-cell counts and TCRbeta diversity were mostly attributed to newly produced T cells. In some patients, the high TCRbeta diversity seen at day 60 was put down to recipient T cells and intrathymic progenitors that had survived conditioning.

The library was made by PCR. Sequenced on an Illumina HiSeq 2500. To normalize quantification of the TCRbeta repertoire, the TCR libraries were built with molecular barcoding that relied on unique molecular identifiers. The public reads were quality trimmed at Q25 with fastp and then assembled into clones with MiXCR by TCRdb, keeping productive beta chains. Rows are unified per CDR3 protein, each entry keeping the most common DNA and genes. Recorded for this sample are 45,000 to 55,000 distinct CDR3 sequences; under 6.5% of them occurred a single time. The ten largest make up over 25% of the sample. CDR1 LNHNV and CDR2 YYDKDF are derived from the germline V gene (reference sequence). Germline trimming amounts to 1 base on V and 2 bases on J, with 11 as the count of junction bases outside the gene matches. Measured from the cysteine to the phenylalanine, the CDR3 is 17 residues long. Only the CDR3 portion is preserved as DNA: 51 bases, with reading frame beginning at the first base.

The sample's time point label, in plain terms: day 60 (about 2 months) after transplantation. Interpreted using the paper, the treatment or condition label stands for: allogeneic hematopoietic cell transplantation with graft depleted of TCRalphabeta T cells and CD19 B cells. The transplant recipients were children given TCRalphabeta/CD19-depleted allogeneic hematopoietic cell grafts. Note on this clonotype: Its antigen target is currently unknown. There are no base qualities to consult, and no much larger clone falls within one base.

The sequence links TRBV15 to TRBJ2-7, and TRBD1 matches 7 of the central bases. Material: PBMCs, mostly from graft donor cells, obtained 60 days after TCRalphabeta/CD19-depleted stem cell transplant. This clonotype originated in a female patient aged 2 to 10 who had a stem cell transplant for aplastic anemia, so the T cells may come from the graft donor. The DNA is TGTGCCACCAGCAGAGGGGGAAGACAGGGCCAAACCTACGAGCAGTACTTC. Translated, this gives CATSRGGRQGQTYEQYF.